The table lists the clone carrying this T cell receptor beta chain with a few counts. Other DNA sequences in this sample translate to the same CDR3. This table comes from immunoSEQ multiplex PCR, and its TCRdb copy is limited to in-frame clones, with some not included. The repertoire holds about 67,000 clones, with around four fifths as singletons. The CDR3 is 13 residues long. With 1 base clipped from V and 8 bases from J, the junction kept 4 bases outside the gene matches. CDR1 and CDR2 from the germline V gene are LNHDA and SQIVND (reference sequence). Time point specified: baseline, week 1 (first vaccination visit). Treatment meaning: pre-vaccination baseline after standard-of-care therapy. The data stem from a study of a mutant IDH1 vaccine in newly diagnosed glioma. Study background: Patients were pretreated with radiotherapy, temozolomide, or both, mostly both.

The material was peripheral blood mononuclear cells (PBMCs), obtained from a glioma patient treated with radiotherapy, temozolomide or both. This chain links TRBV19 with TRBJ1-1; TRBD1 agrees at 7 bases. The sequence was collected from a woman between 18 and 30 years old with glioma. Some clones in this sample may be carry-over from other donors' samples. The CDR3 region has the DNA TGTGCCAGTAGTATAGCAGGGGGAACAGAAGCTTTCTTT. Its translation is CASSIAGGTEAFF.